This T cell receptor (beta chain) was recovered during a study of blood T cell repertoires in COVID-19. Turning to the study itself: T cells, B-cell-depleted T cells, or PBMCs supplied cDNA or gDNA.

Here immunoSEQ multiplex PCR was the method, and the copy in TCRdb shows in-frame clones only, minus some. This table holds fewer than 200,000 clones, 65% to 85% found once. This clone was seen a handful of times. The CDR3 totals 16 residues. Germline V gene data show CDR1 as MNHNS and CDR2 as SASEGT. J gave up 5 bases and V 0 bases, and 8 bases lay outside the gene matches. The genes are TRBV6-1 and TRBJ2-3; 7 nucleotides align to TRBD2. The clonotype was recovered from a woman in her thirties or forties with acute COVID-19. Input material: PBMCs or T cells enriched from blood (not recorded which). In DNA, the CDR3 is TGTGCCAGCAGTGAAGCGTTGGGGGAGGGCCGAGATACGCAGTATTTT. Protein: CASSEALGEGRDTQYF.